Listed below are T cell receptor beta chains from one sample, sequenced in a study of blood T cell repertoires in COVID-19. Sequencing was performed with immunoSEQ multiplex PCR; in TCRdb, only in-frame clones are kept and a portion is missing. The table has some 110,000 clones, about 70% seen once; the top ten hold about 6.3%. Sequencing was performed on peripheral blood. Receptor source: a man of 80 years or more with COVID-19, enrolled during active disease. Each CDR3 is given with its conserved first and last residue. A D gene is named only where the DNA matches it firmly. Some rows mark clone size as missing; the rest say once, few, many or name a class of expanded clone.

V gene	D gene	J gene	clone size	CDR3 DNA	CDR3 protein
TRBV29-1	TRBD2	TRBJ2-7	.	TGCAGCGTTGGAAGGGTGGGACTAGCCTCCTACGAGCAGTACTTC	CSVGRVGLASYEQYF
TRBV7-6	TRBD2	TRBJ2-3	.	TGTGCCAGCAGCCGTGGGACTAGTGTCACAGATACGCAGTATTTT	CASSRGTSVTDTQYF
TRBV4-1	.	TRBJ2-3	once	TGCGCCAGCAGCCAAGGAGGCGGGACAGCCACAGATACGCAGTATTTT	CASSQGGGTATDTQYF
TRBV14	TRBD1	TRBJ2-5	few	TGTGCCAGCAGCCAAGTCTCGACAGGGTATGGAGAGACCCAGTACTTC	CASSQVSTGYGETQYF
TRBV5-6	.	TRBJ2-7	.	TGTGCCAGCAGTCCTGAGCCCATATCCTACGAGCAGTACTTC	CASSPEPISYEQYF
TRBV7-9	TRBD2	TRBJ2-1	.	TGTGCCAGCAGCTCGGCCTGGACTAGCGGGAGTAGTGAGCAGTTCTTC	CASSSAWTSGSSEQFF
TRBV27	.	TRBJ1-6	.	TGTGCCAGCAGTTTAGGGGGGGCAGGGGAGATATACTCACCCCTCCACTTT	CASSLGGAGEIYSPLHF
TRBV27	.	TRBJ2-1	.	TGTGCCAGCAGTTTTTACGGAGGGCCCTCCAACAATGAGCAGTTCTTC	CASSFYGGPSNNEQFF
TRBV27	TRBD2	TRBJ2-1	.	TGTGCCAGCAGACCTCTGACTAGCGCTGACAATGAGCAGTTCTTC	CASRPLTSADNEQFF
TRBV5-8	TRBD2	TRBJ2-7	few	TGTGCCAGCAGCTTGTACAGCGGGGCATGGGAGCAGTACTTC	CASSLYSGAWEQYF
TRBV7-3	TRBD2	TRBJ2-5	.	TGTGCCAGCAGCTTAATAGCGGGTATGCAGACCCAGTACTTC	CASSLIAGMQTQYF
TRBV20-1	TRBD2	TRBJ2-1	.	TGCAGTGCTAGTGAAGCCGGGACTAGCTACAATGAGCAGTTCTTC	CSASEAGTSYNEQFF
TRBV6-5	TRBD1	TRBJ1-1	.	TGTGCCAGCAGTTACTCGGAGGGGGCCGGCACTGAAGCTTTCTTT	CASSYSEGAGTEAFF
TRBV18	TRBD1	TRBJ2-7	.	TGTGCCAGCTCACCGGGACAGACCTACGAGCAGTACTTC	CASSPGQTYEQYF
TRBV25-1	.	TRBJ1-1	.	TGTGCCAGCAGGGCAGGGCTGAACACTGAAGCTTTCTTT	CASRAGLNTEAFF
TRBV29-1	TRBD2	TRBJ2-3	.	TGCAGCGCCATACTAGCGGGGAGGGATACGCAGTATTTT	CSAILAGRDTQYF
TRBV5-4	.	TRBJ2-1	.	TGTGCCAGCAGTCAAGGCAGGGGAGGGAAGGGGTACAATGAGCAGTTCTTC	CASSQGRGGKGYNEQFF
TRBV19	TRBD1	TRBJ1-2	.	TGTGCCAGTCATCTTACAGGGGGCTATGGCTACACCTTC	CASHLTGGYGYTF
TRBV6-2/TRBV6-3	TRBD1	TRBJ1-1	.	TGTGCCAGCAGTTACCCCTCCAATTGGACAGGGGTGCCAATGAACACTGAAGCTTTCTTT	CASSYPSNWTGVPMNTEAFF
TRBV3-1/TRBV3-2	.	TRBJ1-2	.	TGTGCCAGCAGCCAAGATCTTGGACACTTGTTGAGCGGCTACACCTTC	CASSQDLGHLLSGYTF
TRBV19	TRBD1	TRBJ1-2	.	TGTGCCAGTAGTGTCGGGACAGGGCGGAACTATGGCTACACCTTC	CASSVGTGRNYGYTF
TRBV28	.	TRBJ2-2	once	TGTGCCAGCACCCCCAGCCTCAGGGGAGGGACCGGGGAGCTGTTTTTT	CASTPSLRGGTGELFF
TRBV24-1	.	TRBJ2-5	.	TGTGCCACCAGTGATTTTCAAGGGGGATCTGAGACCCAGTACTTC	CATSDFQGGSETQYF
TRBV7-8	TRBD2	TRBJ2-1	.	TGTGCCAGCAGCTTAGATCAGCGGGAGCTTGGCGGTGAGCAGTTCTTC	CASSLDQRELGGEQFF
TRBV18	.	TRBJ1-2	.	TGTGCCAGCTCAATAACGAGGGAGTCTCTTTATGGCTACACCTTC	CASSITRESLYGYTF
TRBV27	TRBD2	TRBJ2-7	.	TGTGCCAGCAGTCCCCCCGGTTGGCGGGGGGCCTACGAGCAGTACTTC	CASSPPGWRGAYEQYF
TRBV27	.	TRBJ2-3	.	TGTGCCAGCAGTCATTTACCTGACTATACGCAGTATTTT	CASSHLPDYTQYF
TRBV6-5	.	TRBJ2-7	.	TGTGCCAGCAGTTACGAAGGTTCGGGAGCCTACGAGCAGTACTTC	CASSYEGSGAYEQYF
TRBV10-1	TRBD2	TRBJ2-1	.	TGCGCCAGCAGCCCCGGGGGGGAGCGTCGGTTCTTC	CASSPGGERRFF
TRBV27	TRBD2	TRBJ2-5	once	TGTGCCAGCAGTTTTGGGGGGGAGACGAAGACCCAGTACTTC	CASSFGGETKTQYF
TRBV21-1	.	TRBJ2-5	.	TGTGCCAGCAGCAAACGAGAGGCTAGCGGGAGGGCCGGCGAGACCCAGTACTTC	CASSKREASGRAGETQYF
TRBV27	.	TRBJ2-2	once	TGTGCCAGCAGTCCCGGCGGGAACACCGGGGAGCTGTTTTTT	CASSPGGNTGELFF
TRBV3-1/TRBV3-2	.	TRBJ2-1	.	TGTGCCAGCAGCCCCTTAGACAATGAGCAGTTCTTC	CASSPLDNEQFF
TRBV14	.	TRBJ1-4	many	TGTGCCAGCAGCCCACAGGGCCTGGCTAATGAAAAACTGTTTTTT	CASSPQGLANEKLFF
TRBV7-6	.	TRBJ1-3	.	TGTGCCAGCAGCTTCGGGGACTCTGGAAACACCATATATTTT	CASSFGDSGNTIYF
TRBV5-6	.	TRBJ2-5	.	TGTGCCAGCAGCTCACCAGGGTGGGGGGAACAGACCCAGTACTTC	CASSSPGWGEQTQYF
TRBV6-6	.	TRBJ2-2	once	TGTGCCAGCAAGCCAGGATCGAACACCGGGGAGCTGTTTTTT	CASKPGSNTGELFF
TRBV28	TRBD2	TRBJ2-7	.	TGTGCCAGCAGTTTTCGGGCTAGCGGGGGGCGGCAGTACTTC	CASSFRASGGRQYF
TRBV5-1	TRBD2	TRBJ2-3	.	TGCGCCAGCAGCTTAGGTAGCGGGGGAAGCACAGATACGCAGTATTTT	CASSLGSGGSTDTQYF
TRBV19	TRBD2	TRBJ2-1	.	TGTGCCAGTAGTATTTGGGCTAGCGGGAGTATCGTCGTTGAGCAGTTCTTC	CASSIWASGSIVVEQFF
TRBV15	TRBD2	TRBJ2-2	.	TGTGCCACCAGCAGCATCCCCACGTCTAGCGGGAGGGCGCAGGCCGGGGAGCTGTTTTTT	CATSSIPTSSGRAQAGELFF
TRBV2	TRBD2	TRBJ2-1	.	TGTGCCAGCGCAAGATCTAGCGGGAGGGCCATAGATGAGCAGTTCTTC	CASARSSGRAIDEQFF
TRBV5-6	.	TRBJ2-1	many	TGTGCCAGCAGCTACTTTAGCGGCAATGAGCAGTTCTTC	CASSYFSGNEQFF
TRBV27	.	TRBJ1-5	.	TGTGCCAGCACCCTTGGACAGTATAGCAATCAGCCCCAGCATTTT	CASTLGQYSNQPQHF
TRBV24-1	TRBD1	TRBJ2-5	.	TGTGCCACCAGTGAGAGGACAGGGGTCAAGAAAGAGACCCAGTACTTC	CATSERTGVKKETQYF
TRBV24-1	.	TRBJ2-5	.	TGTGCCACCAGTGATGCGCCTTCGGGGCAAGAGACCCAGTACTTC	CATSDAPSGQETQYF